This TCR beta chain was documented in a study of T cells after somatic rescue of genetic block (dated by TCRdb to 2018 to 2020). Background for the entire study: The study assessed how robust, over the long term, a T-cell system was when the system had developed through somatic rescue of a genetic block in T-cell development.

Concerning this clone: This receptor's antigen is unknown. No clone much larger than this one lies a single base away; base qualities are absent.

V gives up 0 bases and J gives up 5 bases, and the segment between their germline ends measures 17 bases. CDR1 and CDR2, looked up from the germline V gene, are MGHRA and YSYEKL. Measured from the cysteine to the phenylalanine, the CDR3 is 18 residues long. The read is trimmed to its CDR3 DNA, 54 bases read in frame from base 1. Library generation was performed with the immunoSEQ multiplex PCR assay. TCRdb provides this immuneACCESS table in a form limited to in-frame rearrangements. Some clones are lacking; in checked studies, under half of them reflect an unresolved V gene, and why the rest are absent is not known. Recorded for this sample are approximately 110,000 clones; 75% to 95% of them occurred a single time. The ten largest clonotypes hold approximately 1.5% of the sample.

Sequencing was done on a sample of peripheral blood mononuclear cells (PBMCs). The receptor was derived from a woman aged 18-29 years. The sequence links TRBV4-1 to TRBJ1-6; tentative D gene TRBD1, with 5 bases matching. The DNA sequence is as follows: TGCGCCAGCAGCCAAGATCTTGGCGGGGCAGGGAATAATTCACCCCTCCACTTT. Its coded protein is CASSQDLGGAGNNSPLHF.